This is a list of T cell receptor beta chains from one sample in a study of OX40 agonist ivuxolimab in advanced cancers. TCRdb keeps only in-frame clones here, not all; method: immunoSEQ multiplex PCR. The data hold 70,000 or so clones, with around 90% observed a single time. The starting material was CD4+ or CD8+ T cells sorted from blood, obtained in a trial of the OX40 agonist ivuxolimab. The receptors come from an adult with an advanced solid tumor such as melanoma, head and neck, liver or kidney cancer. Both conserved end residues are part of each CDR3.

CDR3: CACNKSYGYTF
V: TRBV30
J: TRBJ1-2

CDR3: CASSPRTGGDQDTQYF
V: TRBV4-2
J: TRBJ2-5

CDR3: CASSPVVQETQYF
V: TRBV7-8
J: TRBJ2-5

CDR3: CASSLDSTDTQYF
V: TRBV7-9
J: TRBJ2-3

CDR3: CASSSRDSYEQYF
V: TRBV9
J: TRBJ2-7

CDR3: CASSPRQGAYEQYF
V: TRBV7-9
J: TRBJ2-7

CDR3: CASSPAAGQTQYF
V: TRBV19
J: TRBJ2-3

CDR3: CASSLGVFSYNEQFF
V: TRBV4-1
J: TRBJ2-1

CDR3: CASSVSGTVATNEKLFF
V: TRBV9
J: TRBJ1-4

CDR3: CASRDPGIQETQYF
V: TRBV2
J: TRBJ2-5

CDR3: CASSQDPGQGINEKLFF
V: TRBV4-3
J: TRBJ1-4

CDR3: CASSFGLADTQYF
V: TRBV4-2
J: TRBJ2-3

CDR3: CASSFTGEGSDGYTF
V: TRBV13
J: TRBJ1-2

CDR3: CASSLGQGLYSYEQYF
V: TRBV5-4
J: TRBJ2-7

CDR3: CASDYGPGGGVRDTQYF
V: TRBV5-4
J: TRBJ2-3

CDR3: CASSYLTSGYEQYF
V: TRBV6-5
J: TRBJ2-7

CDR3: CASSLTGSSYNEQFF
V: TRBV5-1
J: TRBJ2-1

CDR3: CAISEMWGALNTEAFF
V: TRBV10-3
J: TRBJ1-1

CDR3: CASSPPTGSYEQYF
V: TRBV18
J: TRBJ2-7

CDR3: CASSVDRARTEAFF
V: TRBV6-5
J: TRBJ1-1

CDR3: CASSSPSGGPPDTQYF
V: TRBV7-6
J: TRBJ2-3

CDR3: CASSSPTQRGGESYGYTF
V: TRBV11-2
J: TRBJ1-2

CDR3: CASSIGTAYEQYF
V: TRBV11-2
J: TRBJ2-7

CDR3: CASSLALVRERETQYF
V: TRBV7-8
J: TRBJ2-5

CDR3: CASSLLYGELFF
V: TRBV5-6
J: TRBJ2-2

CDR3: CASSYSNYNYGYTF
V: TRBV6-6
J: TRBJ1-2

CDR3: CASSLGLPNEQFF
V: TRBV13
J: TRBJ2-1

CDR3: CASSYAGLAFNEQFF
V: TRBV6-5
J: TRBJ2-1

CDR3: CASSDALLGNEQFF
V: TRBV14
J: TRBJ2-1

CDR3: CASSANTDTQYF
V: TRBV9
J: TRBJ2-3

CDR3: CASSTGNSPLHF
V: TRBV27
J: TRBJ1-6

CDR3: CASSYSAGEDYNEQFF
V: TRBV6-5
J: TRBJ2-1

CDR3: CASSLGGSYGYTF
V: TRBV11-2
J: TRBJ1-2

CDR3: CASSPGQLSSYEQYF
V: TRBV27
J: TRBJ2-7

CDR3: CASSLTPGQGYEQYF
V: TRBV7-3
J: TRBJ2-7

CDR3: CASSAPFSGGYQETQYF
V: TRBV25-1
J: TRBJ2-5